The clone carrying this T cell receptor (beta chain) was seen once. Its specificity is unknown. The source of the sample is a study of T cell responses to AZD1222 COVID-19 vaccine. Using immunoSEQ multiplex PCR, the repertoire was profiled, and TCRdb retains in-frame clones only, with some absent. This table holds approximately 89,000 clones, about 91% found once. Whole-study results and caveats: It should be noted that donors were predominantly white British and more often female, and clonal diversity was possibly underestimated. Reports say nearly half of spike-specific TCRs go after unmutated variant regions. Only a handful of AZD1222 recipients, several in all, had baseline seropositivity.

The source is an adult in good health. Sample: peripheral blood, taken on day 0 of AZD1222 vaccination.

CDR3 amino acids: CAWSVRVFLGASGFHEQYF. In nucleotides, the CDR3 is TGTGCCTGGAGTGTACGGGTATTCCTCGGGGCTAGCGGTTTCCACGAGCAGTACTTC. V and J are TRBV30 and TRBJ2-7; TRBD2 matches at 7 bases. CDR1 and CDR2 from the germline V gene are GTSNPN and SVGIG (reference sequence). The CDR3 is 19 amino acids. The V and J ends lost 0 bases and 5 bases, in that order; junction bases with no gene match: 22.